One T cell receptor beta chain is described in this entry. No antigen is known for it. In germline, CDR1 is MNHNS, CDR2 SASEGT. The CDR3 spans 17 residues. Trimming shortened V by 1 base and J by 3 bases, and 18 bases separated the two germline ends. These data come from a study of a mutant IDH1 vaccine in newly diagnosed glioma. Noted time point: week 11, during vaccination. Each dose delivered 300 ug of mutant IDH1 20-mer peptide subcutaneously with imiquimod. TCRdb's table, derived via immunoSEQ multiplex PCR, lists solely in-frame clones and lacks some. The repertoire holds 30,000 to 45,000 clones, around 80% seen once, with less than 15% in the top ten.

The specimen was peripheral blood mononuclear cells (PBMCs), collected from a glioma patient whose treatment included an IDH1 peptide vaccine. J is TRBJ1-1 and V is TRBV6-1; D is ambiguous. The TCR comes from a woman aged 30 to 39 with glioma. Some clones in this sample may be carry-over from other donors' samples. The chain's CDR3 is CASSEEYEEGSDTEAFF. DNA of the CDR3: TGTGCCAGCAGTGAAGAGTACGAGGAGGGTTCGGACACTGAAGCTTTCTTT.